This T cell receptor beta chain was sequenced during a study of T-cell reconstitution after alpha-beta-depleted transplantation in children. General study results and limits: The origin of alpha-beta T cells about two months after transplant was reportedly several hundred expanded graft clones. Newly made T cells mostly supplied T-cell counts and diversity one year after transplant.

This clonotype was counted between two and nine times. Its antigen is undetermined. Germline CDR1 reads SGHRS; CDR2 reads YFSETQ. The CDR3 extends over 13 amino acids. Trimming removed 0 bases at V and 2 bases at J, with 6 bases between. Unique molecular identifiers were used to barcode this TCRbeta library. TCRdb independently ran MiXCR on the PCR reads; one entry per CDR3 protein. The sample carries a few hundred thousand distinct CDR3 sequences, roughly 16% recorded once. Specimen: PBMCs, mostly from graft donor cells, collected 360 days after TCRalphabeta/CD19-depleted stem cell transplant. The rearrangement links TRBV5-1 to TRBJ2-7; no reliable D call. This sequence originates from a boy in the first two years of life who had a stem cell transplant for Wiskott-Aldrich syndrome, so the T cells may come from the graft donor. Here the CDR3 reads CASSLDATYEQYF. DNA for the CDR3: TGCGCCAGCAGCTTGGATGCCACCTACGAGCAGTACTTC.